The 16 T cell receptor beta chains reported below all come from one sample, sequenced in a study of OX40 agonist ivuxolimab in advanced cancers. The table came from immunoSEQ multiplex PCR; TCRdb's copy has only in-frame clones and leaves some out. The table has 25,000 or so clones, 60% to 85% seen once. Material: CD4+ or CD8+ T cells sorted from blood, obtained in a trial of the OX40 agonist ivuxolimab. These receptors all stem from an adult with an advanced solid tumor such as melanoma, head and neck, liver or kidney cancer.

CDR3: CASSLGDSSQYF. CDR3 DNA sequence: TGTGCCAGCAGTTTAGGTGACAGTTCGCAGTATTTT. The rearrangement links TRBV27 to TRBJ2-3; D is perhaps TRBD1 (5 bases). The V and J ends lost 2 bases and 10 bases respectively, with 10 bases between them. CDR1 and CDR2 (germline): MNHEY, SMNVEV (reference sequence). CDR3 length equals 12 residues.

V gene TRBV18 combines with J gene TRBJ1-5, with TRBD1 identical over 9 bases. The germline V gene has CDR1 KGHSH and CDR2 LQKENI. V was pared by 5 bases and J by 7 bases, with 12 bases of the junction left unmatched. The CDR3 runs to 16 residues. The CDR3 here is CASSSFAQGAGQPQHF. Here the CDR3 DNA reads TGTGCCAGCTCATCCTTTGCACAGGGGGCAGGGCAGCCCCAGCATTTT.

The genes are TRBV27 and TRBJ2-2, with TRBD2 as a possible D gene (6 bases). The V end was cut by 2 bases, the J end by 7 bases, with 11 bases between. This CDR3 is 14 amino acids long. Per germline, CDR1 MNHEY and CDR2 SMNVEV (reference sequence). The CDR3 bases are TGTGCCAGCAGTTTAACGGGAGTGGTCGGGGAGCTGTTTTTT. Protein sequence: CASSLTGVVGELFF.

The CDR3 region has the DNA TGTGCCAGCAGCGGGGACAGGGTCCGCGAGCAGTACTTC. This encodes CASSGDRVREQYF. The genes are TRBV2 and TRBJ2-7; 9 bases agree with TRBD1. Germline CDR1 and CDR2: SNHLY and FYNNEI. The CDR3 contains 13 residues. V lost 6 bases, J lost 6 bases, and 6 bases stayed unmatched.

This sequence joins TRBV28 and TRBJ1-5; a weak D match, TRBD1 (5 bases). Trimming took 6 bases from V and 12 from J, leaving 21 bases between them. This CDR3 comprises 14 residues. Germline V gene lookup returns CDR1 MDHEN and CDR2 SYDVKM. The chain's CDR3 is CASRTGTSRQVQHF. The DNA of the CDR3 is TGTGCCAGCAGAACCGGGACCTCCCGCCAGGTCCAGCATTTT.

The V call is TRBV5-6, the J call TRBJ1-2; 9 positions agree with TRBD1. The germline gives CDR1 SGHDT, CDR2 YYEEEE. The CDR3 loop spans 14 amino acids. The J segment lost 2 bases and the V segment lost 1 base, leaving 0 bases of the junction unmatched. The DNA for the CDR3 is TGTGCCAGCAGCTTGACAGGGGGCAACTATGGCTACACCTTC. It encodes CASSLTGGNYGYTF.

The J gene is TRBJ2-5, the V gene TRBV28; the D gene could be TRBD1 or TRBD2 (6 bases each). The CDR3 runs to 18 residues. V was cut by 6 bases and J by 5 bases, with 28 bases left in between. Looked up from germline, CDR1 is MDHEN and CDR2 is SYDVKM. This chain's CDR3 is CASSSPRRGVRGGETQYF. The CDR3 DNA is TGTGCCAGCAGCTCTCCTCGGAGGGGGGTAAGAGGAGGGGAGACCCAGTACTTC.

Here the CDR3 reads CASQPQQRETQYF. CDR3 nucleotide sequence: TGTGCCAGCCAGCCCCAGCAGAGAGAGACCCAGTACTTC. This chain connects TRBV5-6 to TRBJ2-5, with D unresolved. V was trimmed by 7 bases and J by 4 bases, leaving 14 bases between them. This CDR3 is 13 amino acids long. Germline V CDR1 and CDR2: SGHDT, YYEEEE.

V gene TRBV4-2 combines with J gene TRBJ2-2; D is ambiguous. The germline V and J ends were trimmed by 2 bases and 7 bases, with 8 bases remaining between them. The CDR3 spans 13 residues. Per the germline V gene, CDR1 is LGHNA and CDR2 is YNFKEQ. The CDR3 here is CASSQFPGGELFF. The CDR3, as DNA: TGTGCCAGCAGCCAATTCCCGGGCGGGGAGCTGTTTTTT.

The rearrangement uses TRBV27 and TRBJ1-6; a possible D gene is TRBD1 (5 bases). Trimming left V 5 bases short and J 6 bases short, with 14 bases between. The germline gives CDR1 MNHEY, CDR2 SMNVEV (reference sequence). This CDR3 spans 15 amino acids. CDR3 in DNA: TGTGCCAGCAGTAAAAACCGGGACTTTAATTCACCCCTCCACTTT. Amino acids: CASSKNRDFNSPLHF.

By proportion, this clone is medium-sized. The chain combines TRBV5-1 with TRBJ1-5; TRBD1 is a possible D gene (5 bases). The CDR3 has 15 amino acids. Germline-derived CDR1 and CDR2 are SGHRS and YFSETQ. The V and J ends lost 1 base and 0 bases respectively, with 8 bases between them. The CDR3 region is CASSLLGDSNQPQHF. DNA for the CDR3: TGCGCCAGCAGCTTGCTGGGGGATAGCAATCAGCCCCAGCATTTT.

The chain employs TRBV29-1 and TRBJ1-1; tentative D call: TRBD1 (5 bases). V was cut by 7 bases and J by 1 base, with 10 bases left in between. CDR1 is SQVTM and CDR2 is ANQGSEA in the germline V gene. The CDR3 sequence is 12 residues long. The CDR3 nucleotides are TGCAGCGCTCGGGACGGGAACACTGAAGCTTTCTTT. This translates into CSARDGNTEAFF.

J is TRBJ1-1 and V is TRBV9; D may be TRBD1 (6 bases). V lost 4 bases and J lost 1, with 20 bases in between. CDR1 and CDR2 (germline): SGDLS, YYNGEE. The CDR3 covers 17 residues. For the CDR3, the DNA is TGTGCCAGCAGCCCCCTCCCAAGGGGGGCGACGAACACTGAAGCTTTCTTT. It yields the protein CASSPLPRGATNTEAFF.

This clone was seen a few times. The chain is built from TRBV27 and TRBJ1-4; no firm D call. Germline values: CDR1 MNHEY, CDR2 SMNVEV (reference sequence). The CDR3 sequence is 12 residues long. V shed 6 bases and J shed 5 bases, with 7 bases lying between them. CDR3 in amino acids: CASRTANEKLFF. The CDR3 coding sequence is TGTGCCAGCAGGACGGCGAATGAAAAACTGTTTTTT.

This clone turned up a few times. This chain joins TRBV18 and TRBJ1-2; TRBD1 is a possible D gene (5 bases). Germline loops: CDR1 KGHSH, CDR2 LQKENI. Trimming shortened V by 5 bases and J by 4 bases, and 14 bases separated the two germline ends. The CDR3 is 14 residues long. The CDR3 coding sequence is TGTGCCAGCTCATTGTCAGGGATAGGCTATGGCTACACCTTC. It is translated as CASSLSGIGYGYTF.

This chain links TRBV2 with TRBJ2-7; possible D gene TRBD1, 5 bases. CDR1 is SNHLY and CDR2 is FYNNEI in the germline V gene. Trimming stripped 7 bases from V and 0 bases from J, with 13 bases between. The CDR3 covers 14 residues. This CDR3 reads CASKIDSRSYEQYF. In nucleotides, the CDR3 is TGTGCCAGCAAAATAGACAGTCGCTCCTACGAGCAGTACTTC.